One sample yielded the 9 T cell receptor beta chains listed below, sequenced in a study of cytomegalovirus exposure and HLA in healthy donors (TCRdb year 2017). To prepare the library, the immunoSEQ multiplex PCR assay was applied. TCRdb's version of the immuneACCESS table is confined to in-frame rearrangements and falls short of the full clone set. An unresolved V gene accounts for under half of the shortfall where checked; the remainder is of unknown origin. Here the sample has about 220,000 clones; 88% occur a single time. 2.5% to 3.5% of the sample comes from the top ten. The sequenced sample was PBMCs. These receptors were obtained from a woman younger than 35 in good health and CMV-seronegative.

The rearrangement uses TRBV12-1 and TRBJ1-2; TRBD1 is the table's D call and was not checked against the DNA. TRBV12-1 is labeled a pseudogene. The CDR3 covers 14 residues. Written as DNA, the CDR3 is TGTGCCAGCAGCTTTCCAGGGTGCCACTATGGCTACACCTTC. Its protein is CASSFPGCHYGYTF.

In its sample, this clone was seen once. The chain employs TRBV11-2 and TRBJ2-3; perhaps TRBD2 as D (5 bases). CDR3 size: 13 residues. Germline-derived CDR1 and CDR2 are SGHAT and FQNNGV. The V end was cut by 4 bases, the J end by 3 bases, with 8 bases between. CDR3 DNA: TGTGCCAGCAGCTACCGGGGAACAGATACGCAGTATTTT. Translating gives CASSYRGTDTQYF.

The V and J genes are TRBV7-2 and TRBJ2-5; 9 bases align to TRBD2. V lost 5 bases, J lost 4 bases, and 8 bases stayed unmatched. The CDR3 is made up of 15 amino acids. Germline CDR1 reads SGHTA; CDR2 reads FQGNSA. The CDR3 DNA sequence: TGTGCCAGCAGCGCAAGCGGGGGGAGCTTAGAGACCCAGTACTTC. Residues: CASSASGGSLETQYF.

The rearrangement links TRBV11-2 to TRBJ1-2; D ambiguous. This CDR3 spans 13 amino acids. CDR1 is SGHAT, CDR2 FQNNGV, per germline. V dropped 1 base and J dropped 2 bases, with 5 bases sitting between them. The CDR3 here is CASSLVENYGYTF. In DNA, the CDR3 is TGTGCCAGCAGCTTAGTTGAGAACTATGGCTACACCTTC.

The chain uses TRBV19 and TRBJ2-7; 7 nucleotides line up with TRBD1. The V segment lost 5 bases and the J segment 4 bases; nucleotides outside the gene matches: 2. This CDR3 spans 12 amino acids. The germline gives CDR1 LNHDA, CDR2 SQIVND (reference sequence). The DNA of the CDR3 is TGTGCCAGTAGTCCCAGGGGGTACGAGCAGTACTTC. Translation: CASSPRGYEQYF.

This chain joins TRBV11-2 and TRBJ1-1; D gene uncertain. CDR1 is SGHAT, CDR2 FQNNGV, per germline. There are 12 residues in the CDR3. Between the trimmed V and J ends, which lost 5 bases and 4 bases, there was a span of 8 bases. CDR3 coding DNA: TGTGCCAGCAGCCCCCAAGCCACTGAAGCTTTCTTT. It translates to CASSPQATEAFF.

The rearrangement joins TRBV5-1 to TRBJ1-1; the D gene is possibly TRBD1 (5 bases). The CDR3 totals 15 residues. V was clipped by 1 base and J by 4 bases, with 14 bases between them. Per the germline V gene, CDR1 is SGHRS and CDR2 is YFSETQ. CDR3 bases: TGCGCCAGCAGCTTGAGCAATCAGGGAGGCACTGAAGCTTTCTTT. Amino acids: CASSLSNQGGTEAFF.

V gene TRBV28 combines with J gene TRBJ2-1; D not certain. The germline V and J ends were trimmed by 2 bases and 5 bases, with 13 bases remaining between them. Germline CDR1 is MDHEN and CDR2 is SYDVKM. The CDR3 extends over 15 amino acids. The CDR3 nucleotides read TGTGCCAGCAGTTTACTGTCAGTGGCGGACAATGAGCAGTTCTTC. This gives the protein CASSLLSVADNEQFF.

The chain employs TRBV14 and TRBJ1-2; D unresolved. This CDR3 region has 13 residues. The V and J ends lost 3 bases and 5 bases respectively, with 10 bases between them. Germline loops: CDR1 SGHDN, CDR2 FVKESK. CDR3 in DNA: TGTGCCAGCAGCCATTTGGTCGGGTATGGCTACACCTTC. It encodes CASSHLVGYGYTF.